This T cell receptor beta chain was observed in a study of blood T cell repertoires in COVID-19. Clones were sequenced by immunoSEQ multiplex PCR, and TCRdb holds only the in-frame ones, with some missing. This sample has some 14,000 clones, with around 80% found just once. Trimming stripped 2 bases from V and 0 bases from J, with 8 bases between. This CDR3 spans 14 amino acids. From germline, CDR1 is LGHDT and CDR2 YNNKEL (reference sequence). J is TRBJ2-7 and V is TRBV3-1 (or the pseudogene TRBV3-2); a weak D match, TRBD1 (6 bases). The sample consisted of peripheral blood. The receptor was derived from a human donor in a cohort sampled during active COVID-19. Written as DNA, the CDR3 is TGTGCCAGCAGCCAATCACAGGGCTCCTACGAGCAGTACTTC. Translating gives CASSQSQGSYEQYF.